This TCR beta chain was found in a study of OX40 agonist ivuxolimab in advanced cancers. Overall study context: Cohort: around 79% men, mean age approximately 60, aged about 23 to 79. Partial responses were observed in three patients, of whom one had hepatocellular carcinoma and two had cutaneous melanoma. Study-level results: Clonal expansion by week 6 occurred in CD4+ and CD8+ blood T cells (at 0.1 to 3.0 mg/kg).

Repertoires were generated with immunoSEQ multiplex PCR, while TCRdb's copy carries only in-frame clones and drops some. The sample has 60,000 to 90,000 clones; about 86% are singletons. Losses at the gene ends were 3 bases for V and 3 bases for J; bases not matched to a gene: 5. The germline V gene encodes CDR1 LNHDA and CDR2 SQIVND (reference sequence). This CDR3 is 16 amino acids long. Details on this clone: Antigen unknown.

The input for sequencing was CD4+ or CD8+ T cells sorted from blood, taken in a trial of the OX40 agonist ivuxolimab. The chain uses TRBV19 and TRBJ2-3; the match to TRBD1 covers 11 bases. The receptor was derived from an adult with an advanced solid tumor such as melanoma, head and neck, liver or kidney cancer. The DNA for the CDR3 is TGTGCCAGTAGTATTACGGGACAGGGGGTGACAGATACGCAGTATTTT. Protein product: CASSITGQGVTDTQYF.